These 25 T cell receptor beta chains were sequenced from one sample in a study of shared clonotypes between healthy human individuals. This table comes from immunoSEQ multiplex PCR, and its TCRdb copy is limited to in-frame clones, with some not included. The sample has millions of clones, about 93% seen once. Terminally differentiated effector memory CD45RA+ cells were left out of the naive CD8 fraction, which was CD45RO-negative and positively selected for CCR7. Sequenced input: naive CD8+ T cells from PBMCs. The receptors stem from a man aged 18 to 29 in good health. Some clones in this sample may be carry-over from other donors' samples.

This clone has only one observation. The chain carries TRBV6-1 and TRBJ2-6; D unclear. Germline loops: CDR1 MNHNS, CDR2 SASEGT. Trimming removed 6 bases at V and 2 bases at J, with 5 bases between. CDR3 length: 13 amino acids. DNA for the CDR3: TGTGCCAGCAGGGTTCCTGGGGCCAACGTCCTGACTTTC. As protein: CASRVPGANVLTF.

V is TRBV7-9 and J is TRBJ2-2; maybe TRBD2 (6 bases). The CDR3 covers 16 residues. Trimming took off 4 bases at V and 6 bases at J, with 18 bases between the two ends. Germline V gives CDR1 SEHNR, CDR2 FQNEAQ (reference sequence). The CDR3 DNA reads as TGTGCCAGCAGCTCCCTGAGTAGCGGAGTTTCCGGGGAGCTGTTTTTT. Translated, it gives CASSSLSSGVSGELFF.

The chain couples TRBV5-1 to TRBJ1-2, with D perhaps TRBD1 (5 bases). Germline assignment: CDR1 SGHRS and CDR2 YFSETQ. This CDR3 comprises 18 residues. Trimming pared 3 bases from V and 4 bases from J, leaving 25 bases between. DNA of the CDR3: TGCGCCAGCAGCTCCCCAGGGACCTCTCCCCTCTCGTCCTATGGCTACACCTTC. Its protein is CASSSPGTSPLSSYGYTF.

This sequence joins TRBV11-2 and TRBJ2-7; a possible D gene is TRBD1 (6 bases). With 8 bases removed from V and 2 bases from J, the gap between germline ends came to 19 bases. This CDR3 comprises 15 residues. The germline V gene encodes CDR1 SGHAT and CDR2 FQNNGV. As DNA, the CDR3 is TGTGCCAGCGGCCTTTCTCCAGGGGTCGCCTACGAGCAGTACTTC. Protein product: CASGLSPGVAYEQYF.

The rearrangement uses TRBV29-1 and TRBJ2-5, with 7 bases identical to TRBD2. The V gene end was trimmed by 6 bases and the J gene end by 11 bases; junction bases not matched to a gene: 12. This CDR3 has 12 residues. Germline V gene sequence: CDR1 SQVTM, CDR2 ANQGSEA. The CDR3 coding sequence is TGCAGCGTCCCGACAACGGCGGGGGAGCAGTACTTC. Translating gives CSVPTTAGEQYF.

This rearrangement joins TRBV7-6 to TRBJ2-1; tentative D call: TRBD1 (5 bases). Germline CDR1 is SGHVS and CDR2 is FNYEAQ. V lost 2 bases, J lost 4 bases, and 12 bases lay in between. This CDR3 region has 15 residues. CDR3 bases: TGTGCCAGCAGCTTAAGGTCCTACAGGTACAATGAGCAGTTCTTC. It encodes CASSLRSYRYNEQFF.

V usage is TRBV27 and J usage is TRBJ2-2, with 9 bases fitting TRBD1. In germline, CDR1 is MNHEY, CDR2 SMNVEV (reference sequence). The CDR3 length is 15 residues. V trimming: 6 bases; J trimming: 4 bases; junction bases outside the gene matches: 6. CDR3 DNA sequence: TGTGCCAGCAGCTCAGGGACAGGGATCACCGGGGAGCTGTTTTTT. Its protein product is CASSSGTGITGELFF.

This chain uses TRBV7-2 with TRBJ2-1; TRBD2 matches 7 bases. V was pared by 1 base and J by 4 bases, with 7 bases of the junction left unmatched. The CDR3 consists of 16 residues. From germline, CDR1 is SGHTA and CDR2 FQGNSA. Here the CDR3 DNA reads TGTGCCAGCAGCTTAGGGGGGGGACCCGCTTACAATGAGCAGTTCTTC. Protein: CASSLGGGPAYNEQFF.

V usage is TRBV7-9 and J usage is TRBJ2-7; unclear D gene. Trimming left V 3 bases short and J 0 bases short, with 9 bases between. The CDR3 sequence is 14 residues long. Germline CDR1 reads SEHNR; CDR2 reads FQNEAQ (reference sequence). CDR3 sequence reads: CASSFAESSYEQYF. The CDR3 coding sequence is TGTGCCAGCAGCTTCGCGGAGAGCTCCTACGAGCAGTACTTC.

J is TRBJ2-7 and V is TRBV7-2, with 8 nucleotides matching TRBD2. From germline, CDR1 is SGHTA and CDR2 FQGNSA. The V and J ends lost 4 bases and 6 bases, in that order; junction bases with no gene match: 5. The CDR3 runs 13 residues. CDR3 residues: CASSWSGSAEQYF. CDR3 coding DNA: TGTGCCAGCAGCTGGAGCGGGAGCGCCGAGCAGTACTTC.

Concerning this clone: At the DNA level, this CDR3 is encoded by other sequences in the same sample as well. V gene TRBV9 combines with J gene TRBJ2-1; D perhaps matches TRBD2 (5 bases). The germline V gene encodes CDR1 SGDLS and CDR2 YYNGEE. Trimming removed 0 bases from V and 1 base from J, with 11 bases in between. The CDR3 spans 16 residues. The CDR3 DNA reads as TGTGCCAGCAGCGTAGGTCGGGGTGGATCCTACAATGAGCAGTTCTTC. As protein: CASSVGRGGSYNEQFF.

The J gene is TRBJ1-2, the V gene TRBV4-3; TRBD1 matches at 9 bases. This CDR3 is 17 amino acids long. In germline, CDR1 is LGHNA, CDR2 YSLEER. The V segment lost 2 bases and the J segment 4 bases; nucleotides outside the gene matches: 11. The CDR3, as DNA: TGCGCCAGCAGCCAAACGACCCGGGACAGGGCCGGCTATGGCTACACCTTC. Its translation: CASSQTTRDRAGYGYTF.

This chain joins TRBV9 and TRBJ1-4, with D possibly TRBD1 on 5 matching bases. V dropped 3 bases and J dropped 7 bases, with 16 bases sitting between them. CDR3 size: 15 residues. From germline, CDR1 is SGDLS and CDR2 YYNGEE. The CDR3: CASSDRDRPFEKLFF. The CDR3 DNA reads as TGTGCCAGCAGCGACCGGGACCGCCCTTTTGAAAAACTGTTTTTT.

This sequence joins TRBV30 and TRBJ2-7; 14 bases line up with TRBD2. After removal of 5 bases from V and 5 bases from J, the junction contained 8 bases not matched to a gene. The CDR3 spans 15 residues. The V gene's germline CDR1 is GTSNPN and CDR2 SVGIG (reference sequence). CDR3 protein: CAWLGGLAGVNEQYF. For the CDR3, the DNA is TGTGCCTGGCTCGGGGGACTAGCGGGAGTGAACGAGCAGTACTTC.

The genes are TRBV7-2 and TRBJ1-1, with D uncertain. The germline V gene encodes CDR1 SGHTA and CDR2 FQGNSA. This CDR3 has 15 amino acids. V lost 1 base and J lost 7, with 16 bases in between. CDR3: CASSLDIVEESEAFF. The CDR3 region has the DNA TGTGCCAGCAGCTTAGATATAGTGGAGGAGAGTGAAGCTTTCTTT.

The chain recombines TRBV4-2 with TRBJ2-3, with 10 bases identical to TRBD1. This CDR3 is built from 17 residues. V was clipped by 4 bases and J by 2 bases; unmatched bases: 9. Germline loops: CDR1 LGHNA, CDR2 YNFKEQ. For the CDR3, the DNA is TGTGCCAGCAGCCCCCCCGCCGGACAGGGGGTCACAGATACGCAGTATTTT. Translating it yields CASSPPAGQGVTDTQYF.

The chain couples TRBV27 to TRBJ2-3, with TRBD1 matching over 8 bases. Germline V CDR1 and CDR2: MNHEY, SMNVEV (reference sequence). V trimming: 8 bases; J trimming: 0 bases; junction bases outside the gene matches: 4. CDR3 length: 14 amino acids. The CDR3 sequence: CASLDRDSTDTQYF. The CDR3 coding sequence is TGTGCCAGCCTGGACAGGGATAGCACAGATACGCAGTATTTT.

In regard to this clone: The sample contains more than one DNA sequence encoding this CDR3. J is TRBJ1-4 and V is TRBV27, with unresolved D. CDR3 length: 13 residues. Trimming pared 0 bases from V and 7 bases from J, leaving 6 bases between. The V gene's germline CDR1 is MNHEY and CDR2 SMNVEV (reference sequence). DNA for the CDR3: TGTGCCAGCAGTTTATCCCGGGGTGAAAAACTGTTTTTT. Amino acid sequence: CASSLSRGEKLFF.

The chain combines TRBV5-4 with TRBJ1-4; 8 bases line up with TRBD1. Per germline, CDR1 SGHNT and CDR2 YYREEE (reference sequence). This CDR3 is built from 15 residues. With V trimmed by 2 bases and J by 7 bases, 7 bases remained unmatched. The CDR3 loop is CASSLPDREGEKLFF. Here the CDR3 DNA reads TGTGCCAGCAGCTTACCGGACAGGGAGGGTGAAAAACTGTTTTTT.

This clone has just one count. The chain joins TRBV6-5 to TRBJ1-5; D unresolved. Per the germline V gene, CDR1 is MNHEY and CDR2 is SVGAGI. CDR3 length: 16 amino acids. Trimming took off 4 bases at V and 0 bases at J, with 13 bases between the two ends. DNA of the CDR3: TGTGCCAGCAGTTTGGGGAGCCATTATAGCAATCAGCCCCAGCATTTT. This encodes CASSLGSHYSNQPQHF.

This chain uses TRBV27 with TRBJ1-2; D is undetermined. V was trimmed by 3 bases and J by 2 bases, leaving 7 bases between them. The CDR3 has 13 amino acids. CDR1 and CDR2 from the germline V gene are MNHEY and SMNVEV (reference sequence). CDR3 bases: TGTGCCAGCAGTTTCCTGGACAACTATGGCTACACCTTC. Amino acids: CASSFLDNYGYTF.

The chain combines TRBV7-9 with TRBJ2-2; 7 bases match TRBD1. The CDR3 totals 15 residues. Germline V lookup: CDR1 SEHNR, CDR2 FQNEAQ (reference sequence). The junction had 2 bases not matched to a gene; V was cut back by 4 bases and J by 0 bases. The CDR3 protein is CASSSGQTNTGELFF. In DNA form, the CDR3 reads TGTGCCAGCAGCTCGGGACAGACGAACACCGGGGAGCTGTTTTTT.

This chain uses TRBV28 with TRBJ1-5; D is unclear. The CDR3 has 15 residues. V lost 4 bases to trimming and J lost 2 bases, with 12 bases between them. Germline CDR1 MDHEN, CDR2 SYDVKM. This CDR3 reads CASSSSPLGNQPQHF. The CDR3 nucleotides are TGTGCCAGCAGTTCCTCTCCATTGGGCAATCAGCCCCAGCATTTT.

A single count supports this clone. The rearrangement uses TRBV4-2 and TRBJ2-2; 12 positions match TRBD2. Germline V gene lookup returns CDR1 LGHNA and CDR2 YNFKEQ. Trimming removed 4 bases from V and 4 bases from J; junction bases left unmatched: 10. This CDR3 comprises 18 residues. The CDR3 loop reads CASSRGLAGRRVTGELFF. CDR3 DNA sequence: TGTGCCAGCAGCCGCGGACTAGCGGGGAGACGGGTCACCGGGGAGCTGTTTTTT.

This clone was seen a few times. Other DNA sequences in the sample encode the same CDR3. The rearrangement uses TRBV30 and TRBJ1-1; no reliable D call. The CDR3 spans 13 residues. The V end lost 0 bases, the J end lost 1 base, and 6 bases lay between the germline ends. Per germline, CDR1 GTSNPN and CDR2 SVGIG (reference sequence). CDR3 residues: CAWSVTRNTEAFF. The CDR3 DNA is TGTGCCTGGAGTGTGACCCGGAACACTGAAGCTTTCTTT.